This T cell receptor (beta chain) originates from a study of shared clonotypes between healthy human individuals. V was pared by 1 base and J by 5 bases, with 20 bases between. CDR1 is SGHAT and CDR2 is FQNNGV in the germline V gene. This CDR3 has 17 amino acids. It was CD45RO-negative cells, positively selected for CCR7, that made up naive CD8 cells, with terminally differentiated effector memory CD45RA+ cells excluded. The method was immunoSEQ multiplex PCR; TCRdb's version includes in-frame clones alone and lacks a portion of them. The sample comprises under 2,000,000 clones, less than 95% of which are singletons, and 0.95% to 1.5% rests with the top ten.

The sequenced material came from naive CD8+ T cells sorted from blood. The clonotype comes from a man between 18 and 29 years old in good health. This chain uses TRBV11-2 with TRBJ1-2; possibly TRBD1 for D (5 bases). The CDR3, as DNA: TGTGCCAGCAGCTTAGTGGGTTCTCAGGGTCTTTTTTATGGCTACACCTTC. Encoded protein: CASSLVGSQGLFYGYTF.